Listed below are T cell receptor beta chains from one sample, sequenced in a study of shared clonotypes between healthy human individuals. Sequencing used immunoSEQ multiplex PCR; TCRdb keeps in-frame clones, though not all of them. The data show around 120,000 clones, around 71% seen once. Source material: memory CD8+ T cells sorted from blood. The receptor source for this set is a woman in her twenties or thirties in good health. CDR3s include the opening cysteine and the closing phenylalanine or tryptophan. The order of the fields is V gene, D gene, clone size, J gene, CDR3 DNA, CDR3 protein. A D gene is named only where the DNA matches it firmly. Clone size, where shown, is once, few, many, or a class for clones that have expanded.

V: TRBV28; D: TRBD1; size: many; J: TRBJ2-7; DNA: TGTGCCAGCAGTGCCCGTATCCGGACAGGGGACTACGAGCAGTACTTC; CDR3: CASSARIRTGDYEQYF
V: TRBV25-1; D: -; size: -; J: TRBJ2-1; DNA: TGTGCCAGCAGTGGCCTTTACAGGTCTTACAATGAGCAGTTCTTC; CDR3: CASSGLYRSYNEQFF
V: TRBV5-6; D: TRBD1; size: few; J: TRBJ2-5; DNA: TGTGCCAGCAGCAGGGACAGGGGGTACCAAGAGACCCAGTACTTC; CDR3: CASSRDRGYQETQYF
V: TRBV28; D: -; size: -; J: TRBJ2-7; DNA: TGTGCCAGCAGTTTTGTTCCGAGGGACGAGCAGTACTTC; CDR3: CASSFVPRDEQYF
V: TRBV28; D: -; size: -; J: TRBJ1-2; DNA: TGTGCCAGCACCCTCGGAGGGGGTTATGGCTACACCTTC; CDR3: CASTLGGGYGYTF
V: TRBV28; D: TRBD2; size: -; J: TRBJ2-1; DNA: TGTGCCAGCAGTTTGGCAGTTAGCGGGACTAATGAGCAGTTCTTC; CDR3: CASSLAVSGTNEQFF
V: TRBV6-4; D: -; size: medium-sized; J: TRBJ2-2; DNA: TGTGCCAGCAGTGACTCGGCAGGGGGGTTCGGGGAGCTGTTTTTT; CDR3: CASSDSAGGFGELFF
V: TRBV2; D: TRBD1; size: -; J: TRBJ1-1; DNA: TGTGCCAGCACCCTCACGCCGGACAGGATTGAAGCTTTCTTT; CDR3: CASTLTPDRIEAFF
V: TRBV5-1; D: TRBD1; size: many; J: TRBJ2-3; DNA: TGCGCCAGCAGCGCCGGACAGGGTGATATGGATACGCAGTATTTT; CDR3: CASSAGQGDMDTQYF
V: TRBV27; D: TRBD2; size: -; J: TRBJ2-3; DNA: TGTGCCAGCAGTTTAGGGACTAGCGGGAGGTCCGATACGCAGTATTTT; CDR3: CASSLGTSGRSDTQYF
V: TRBV9; D: TRBD2; size: -; J: TRBJ2-1; DNA: TGTGCCAGCAGGCCGGGACTAGGATACGACAATGAGCAGTTCTTC; CDR3: CASRPGLGYDNEQFF
V: TRBV28; D: -; size: few; J: TRBJ1-5; DNA: TGTGCCAGCAGTCCCCAGGGATATCAGCCCCAGCATTTT; CDR3: CASSPQGYQPQHF
V: TRBV30; D: TRBD2; size: -; J: TRBJ2-2; DNA: TGTGCCTGGAGTGTAAGCGGGAGACACACCGGGGAGCTGTTTTTT; CDR3: CAWSVSGRHTGELFF
V: TRBV4-1; D: -; size: -; J: TRBJ2-1; DNA: TGCGCCAGCAGCCCCATTAAAGGGGTTGGTAACAATGAGCAGTTCTTC; CDR3: CASSPIKGVGNNEQFF
V: TRBV7-9; D: -; size: -; J: TRBJ2-3; DNA: TGTGCCAGCAGCTTTCCGCCGGAGGGAGGCCGAGATACGCAGTATTTT; CDR3: CASSFPPEGGRDTQYF
V: TRBV11-2; D: TRBD1; size: -; J: TRBJ1-2; DNA: TGTGCCAGCAGCTTAGTCCAGGGGGCGGACGGCTACACCTTC; CDR3: CASSLVQGADGYTF